Following are 27 T cell receptor beta chains from one sample sequenced in a study of T cells after yellow fever vaccination. TCRdb re-called the 5' RACE reads through MiXCR, storing one row per CDR3 protein. The repertoire has around 250,000 distinct CDR3 sequences, about 7% of them found once; the top ten carry 0.65% to 0.9%. The source was CD4+ T cells sorted from PBMCs, collected 15 days after the yellow fever booster vaccination. The receptors shown here come from a man aged 25-40 years who received the YFV17D yellow fever vaccine.

There are many counts of this clonotype. The chain recombines TRBV18 with TRBJ1-4; no clear D gene. V was cut by 1 base and J by 4 bases, with 4 bases left in between. CDR3 length: 13 amino acids. Germline-derived CDR1 and CDR2 are KGHSH and LQKENI. The CDR3 bases are TGTGCCAGCTCACCACGGGATAATGAAAAACTGTTTTTT. Its translation: CASSPRDNEKLFF. The full variable domain, rest sourced from reference TRBV18 and TRBJ1-4, is NAGVMQNPRHLVRRRGQEARLRCSPMKGHSHVYWYRQLPEEGLKFMVYLQKENIIDESGMPKERFSAEFPKEGPSILRIQQVVRGDSAAYFCASSPRDNEKLFFGSGTQLSVL.

This clonotype was seen repeatedly, ten times or more. The J gene is TRBJ2-7, the V gene TRBV7-2; D gene ambiguous. The ends were cut back, 1 base at V and 5 bases at J, with 12 bases in the middle. The CDR3 has 14 residues. The germline V gene encodes CDR1 SGHTA and CDR2 FQGNSA. The CDR3 region has the DNA TGTGCCAGCAGCTTAGGAAAACCTACCCACGAGCAGTACTTC. Its translation is CASSLGKPTHEQYF.

There are many counts of this clonotype. The genes are TRBV14 and TRBJ2-1, with TRBD2 matching 7 bases. V trimming: 5 bases; J trimming: 8 bases; junction bases outside the gene matches: 12. CDR3 length: 15 amino acids. CDR1 SGHDN and CDR2 FVKESK come from the germline V gene. The DNA for the CDR3 is TGTGCCAGCAGCTACCTCCAGACTAGCAGAGATGAGCAGTTCTTC. Residues: CASSYLQTSRDEQFF.

This clonotype was detected a few times. The V call is TRBV7-3, the J call TRBJ2-7, with D hard to call. Trimming removed 2 bases at V and 4 bases at J, with 12 bases between. Germline V gene lookup returns CDR1 SGHTA and CDR2 FQGTGA. The CDR3 extends over 14 amino acids. The chain's CDR3 is CASSLVPSRYEQYF. CDR3 sequence (DNA): TGTGCCAGCAGCTTAGTGCCCTCACGATACGAGCAGTACTTC.

This clonotype was counted many times. V gene TRBV5-1 combines with J gene TRBJ2-7, with a possible D match to TRBD1 (5 bases). CDR1 and CDR2 from the germline V gene are SGHRS and YFSETQ. This CDR3 has 14 amino acids. Trimming left V 0 bases short and J 5 bases short, with 12 bases between. CDR3 nucleotides: TGCGCCAGCAGCTTGGGGACAATTTACCACGAGCAGTACTTC. Translation gives CASSLGTIYHEQYF.

This clonotype was seen at least ten times. The CDR3 loop is CSAARGTSGRYEQYF. The DNA of the CDR3 is TGCAGTGCAGCCCGGGGGACTAGCGGGAGATACGAGCAGTACTTC. The chain joins TRBV20-1 to TRBJ2-7; 14 positions agree with TRBD2. Unmatched junction bases numbered 8, after V lost 6 bases and J lost 4 bases. CDR1 is DFQATT and CDR2 is SNEGSKA in the germline V gene (reference sequence). The CDR3 length is 15 residues.

This clonotype was seen once. This may come from a read error, since a much larger clone is one base off. V usage is TRBV12-3 or TRBV12-4 and J usage is TRBJ2-1, with TRBD2 matching over 7 bases. V shed 6 bases, J shed 6 bases, and the junction held 11 bases outside the gene matches. This CDR3 is 15 amino acids long. CDR3 coding DNA: TGTGCCAGCAGCCCTAGGGGACTATTGTCCAATGAGCAGTTCTTC. Its protein is CASSPRGLLSNEQFF.

The chain carries TRBV20-1 and TRBJ2-7; possible D gene TRBD2, 6 bases. CDR1 DFQATT and CDR2 SNEGSKA come from the germline V gene (reference sequence). The CDR3 totals 15 residues. V was shortened by 0 bases and J by 4 bases, with 16 bases between the two germline ends. CDR3 loop: CSARDPGGLIYEQYF. Written as DNA, the CDR3 is TGCAGTGCTAGAGACCCCGGCGGACTAATTTACGAGCAGTACTTC.

This clonotype has only a few counts. The rearrangement joins TRBV4-3 to TRBJ2-5; no firm D call. V was clipped by 0 bases and J by 1 base, with 9 bases between them. This CDR3 has 15 residues. Germline assignment: CDR1 LGHNA and CDR2 YSLEER. CDR3 coding DNA: TGCGCCAGCAGCCAAGATCTGGCAGCCCAAGAGACCCAGTACTTC. The encoded protein is CASSQDLAAQETQYF.

This clonotype has more than one count but fewer than ten. In DNA, the CDR3 is TGCAGTGCTAGGCTTGCGGGAGGGCCAGGGGAGACCCAGTACTTC. Encoded protein: CSARLAGGPGETQYF. V and J are TRBV20-1 and TRBJ2-5; 9 positions match TRBD2. The ends lost 3 bases at V and 5 bases at J; junction bases unmatched: 10. The CDR3 has 15 residues. Germline CDR1 is DFQATT and CDR2 is SNEGSKA (reference sequence).

The chain employs TRBV27 and TRBJ2-2; D gene uncertain. Between the trimmed V and J ends, which lost 7 bases and 4 bases, there was a span of 10 bases. Germline V gives CDR1 MNHEY, CDR2 SMNVEV (reference sequence). The CDR3 has 13 amino acids. CDR3 sequence reads: CASTSRFTGELFF. CDR3 coding DNA: TGTGCCAGCACTAGTCGTTTCACCGGGGAGCTGTTTTTT.

A word on this clonotype: An end of the junction differs from the germline gene, which may be a read error. J is TRBJ2-4 and V is TRBV25-1; 8 nucleotides align to TRBD2. In germline, CDR1 is MGHDK, CDR2 SYGVNS. There are 17 residues in the CDR3. In DNA, the CDR3 is TGTGCCAGCAGTGAGCCGGGGGGGTCAGGGACCAATAACATTCAGTACTTC. This encodes CASSEPGGSGTNNIQYF.

This clonotype was observed at least ten times. This chain joins TRBV4-3 and TRBJ2-2, with D possibly matching TRBD1 (6 bases). The V end was cut by 0 bases, the J end by 9 bases, with 11 bases between. The CDR3 spans 14 residues. Germline V gene data show CDR1 as LGHNA and CDR2 as YSLEER. DNA of the CDR3: TGCGCCAGCAGCCAAGAACAGGGATTGAGGGAGCTGTTTTTT. Its translation is CASSQEQGLRELFF.

The chain joins TRBV10-3 to TRBJ2-7; D unresolved. The CDR3 extends over 13 amino acids. Trimming took off 3 bases at V and 2 bases at J, with 8 bases between the two ends. The germline CDR1 and CDR2 sequences are ENHRY and SYGVKD. The CDR3 nucleotides are TGTGCCATCAGTGACGGCGATACCTACGAGCAGTACTTC. The encoded protein is CAISDGDTYEQYF.

There are a few counts of this clonotype. The chain employs TRBV29-1 and TRBJ1-1; 8 bases line up with TRBD1. V dropped 5 bases and J dropped 6; count of bases not matched to a gene: 5. Per the germline V gene, CDR1 is SQVTM and CDR2 is ANQGSEA. This CDR3 spans 12 amino acids. DNA for the CDR3: TGCAGCGTTCCGACAGGGGAGGCTGAAGCTTTCTTT. This codes for CSVPTGEAEAFF.

This clonotype was counted at least ten times. Here the CDR3 DNA reads TGTGCCAGCAGTTACAGGGACAGTCAAGAGACCCAGTACTTC. Protein: CASSYRDSQETQYF. The chain has TRBV6-5 and TRBJ2-5; 7 bases fit TRBD1. Per germline, CDR1 MNHEY and CDR2 SVGAGI. This CDR3 has 14 residues. Trimming cost V 2 bases and J 2 bases; bases outside gene matches: 2.

This clonotype was recorded a few times. This sequence joins TRBV20-1 and TRBJ2-3, with D uncertain. This CDR3 contains 11 residues. CDR1 DFQATT and CDR2 SNEGSKA come from the germline V gene (reference sequence). The V and J ends lost 7 bases and 6 bases respectively, with 11 bases between them. In nucleotides, the CDR3 is TGCAGTGGCAACCTGCTGGATACGCAGTATTTT. It codes for CSGNLLDTQYF.

This sequence joins TRBV5-1 and TRBJ2-3; D is uncertain. Germline V CDR1 and CDR2: SGHRS, YFSETQ. This CDR3 region has 12 residues. Trimming removed 4 bases from V and 5 bases from J, with 8 bases in between. The CDR3 here is CASSATRDTQYF. The CDR3 coding sequence is TGCGCCAGCAGCGCGACAAGAGATACGCAGTATTTT.

The V call is TRBV6-5, the J call TRBJ2-2; D is uncertain. V was shortened by 2 bases and J by 2 bases, with 9 bases between the two germline ends. CDR3 size: 15 residues. The germline V gene encodes CDR1 MNHEY and CDR2 SVGAGI. CDR3: CASSYLPHNTGELFF. As DNA, the CDR3 is TGTGCCAGCAGTTACCTACCCCACAACACCGGGGAGCTGTTTTTT.

V and J are TRBV10-3 and TRBJ2-5; a weak D match, TRBD1 (6 bases). Germline CDR1 ENHRY, CDR2 SYGVKD. CDR3 length: 15 residues. Trimming removed 3 bases at V and 5 bases at J, with 16 bases between. CDR3 sequence (DNA): TGTGCCATCAGTGATGGAAACAGGGAAAAGGAGACCCAGTACTTC. Its protein is CAISDGNREKETQYF.

This chain links TRBV20-1 with TRBJ2-7; 9 nucleotides match TRBD2. Looked up from germline, CDR1 is DFQATT and CDR2 is SNEGSKA (reference sequence). The V and J ends lost 6 bases and 0 bases, in that order; junction bases with no gene match: 9. This CDR3 spans 15 amino acids. The CDR3 is CSAMASGTISYEQYF. The CDR3 bases are TGCAGTGCAATGGCTAGCGGGACTATCTCCTACGAGCAGTACTTC.

Ten or more counts support this clonotype. The chain employs TRBV29-1 and TRBJ2-3; D possibly matches TRBD1 or TRBD2 (5 bases each). CDR1 is SQVTM and CDR2 is ANQGSEA in the germline V gene. CDR3 length equals 12 residues. V lost 3 bases and J 6 bases, leaving 10 bases between the germline ends. The chain's CDR3 is CSVDGGEDTQYF. CDR3 nucleotides: TGCAGCGTTGATGGGGGAGAGGATACGCAGTATTTT.

V and J are TRBV12-3 or TRBV12-4 and TRBJ1-5, with no clear D. Trimming stripped 5 bases from V and 3 bases from J, with 8 bases between. The CDR3 consists of 13 residues. The CDR3 DNA reads as TGTGCCAGCAGTACCCCCCACAATCAGCCCCAGCATTTT. The encoded protein is CASSTPHNQPQHF.

The CDR3 region has the DNA TGTGCCAGCAGTTACTCGACTAGCGGGAGGAGGAGGGAGACCCAGTACTTC. Encoded protein: CASSYSTSGRRRETQYF. J is TRBJ2-5 and V is TRBV6-2 or TRBV6-3, with 13 bases identical to TRBD2. The length of the CDR3 is 17 residues. The V gene end was trimmed by 0 bases and the J gene end by 5 bases; junction bases not matched to a gene: 6. Germline-derived CDR1 and CDR2 are MNHEY and SVGEGT.

This clonotype was found a few times. The V and J genes are TRBV6-5 and TRBJ2-7, with a weak D call TRBD2 (5 bases). Per germline, CDR1 MNHEY and CDR2 SVGAGI. V lost 0 bases and J lost 1, with 7 bases in between. This CDR3 spans 14 amino acids. The CDR3 DNA sequence: TGTGCCAGCAGTTACTCTAGCGAGTCCTACGAGCAGTACTTC. Translating it yields CASSYSSESYEQYF.

This clonotype was recorded at least ten times. The genes are TRBV7-6 and TRBJ1-2; D unresolved. Germline lookup yields CDR1 SGHVS and CDR2 FNYEAQ. V lost 1 base, J lost 7 bases, and 10 bases lay in between. The CDR3 spans 13 residues. In DNA, the CDR3 is TGTGCCAGCAGCTTAGATTTTCGTTCTGGCTACACCTTC. Translated: CASSLDFRSGYTF.

Many counts were recorded for this clonotype. V is TRBV20-1 and J is TRBJ2-5, with TRBD2 identical over 10 bases. This CDR3 contains 13 residues. Unmatched junction bases numbered 4, after V lost 5 bases and J lost 4 bases. In germline, CDR1 is DFQATT, CDR2 SNEGSKA (reference sequence). The CDR3 DNA is TGCAGTGCTCTAGCGGGAGAGGGAGAGACCCAGTACTTC. Protein: CSALAGEGETQYF.